Listed here are 21 T cell receptor beta chains from one sample, sequenced in a study of cytomegalovirus exposure and HLA in healthy donors. Produced via immunoSEQ multiplex PCR; TCRdb's table is partial and in-frame only. The data hold about 360,000 clones, with 75% to 90% observed a single time. Sequencing was performed on PBMCs. Receptor source: a woman in her late teens or twenties in good health and CMV-seronegative.

The chain uses TRBV6-1 and TRBJ2-7; 10 bases map to TRBD2. This CDR3 has 15 residues. Losses at the gene ends were 1 base for V and 5 bases for J; bases not matched to a gene: 5. CDR1 is MNHNS and CDR2 is SASEGT in the germline V gene. The CDR3 nucleotides are TGTGCCAGCAGTGAAGGGTCTAGCGGGAGTGACGAGCAGTACTTC. It specifies CASSEGSSGSDEQYF.

This chain connects TRBV2 to TRBJ1-2; D is possibly TRBD1 (5 bases). V lost 4 bases and J 2 bases, leaving 14 bases between the germline ends. Germline V gene data show CDR1 as SNHLY and CDR2 as FYNNEI. There are 15 residues in the CDR3. CDR3 loop: CASSGDTGTNYGYTF. CDR3 DNA: TGTGCCAGCAGTGGTGATACAGGAACCAACTATGGCTACACCTTC.

The genes are TRBV5-6 and TRBJ2-1, with TRBD1 as a possible D gene (6 bases). Trimming cost V 2 bases and J 3 bases, with 15 bases left between them. This CDR3 contains 16 residues. CDR1 is SGHDT, CDR2 YYEEEE, per germline. In nucleotides, the CDR3 is TGTGCCAGCAGCTTTTTTCAGGGGCCAGGCTACAATGAGCAGTTCTTC. Protein sequence: CASSFFQGPGYNEQFF. The variable domain in full, with the rest retrieved from reference TRBV5-6 and TRBJ2-1, is DAGVTQSPTHLIKTRGQQVTLRCSPKSGHDTVSWYQQALGQGPQFIFQYYEEEERQRGNFPDRFSGHQFPNYSSELNVNALLLGDSALYLCASSFFQGPGYNEQFFGPGTRLTVL.

The V gene is TRBV25-1, the J gene TRBJ2-2; 7 nucleotides agree with TRBD1. The V and J ends lost 3 bases and 4 bases, in that order; junction bases with no gene match: 8. The CDR3 has 16 residues. The germline gives CDR1 MGHDK, CDR2 SYGVNS. CDR3 loop: CASSEIKQGSTGELFF. DNA for the CDR3: TGTGCCAGCAGTGAGATTAAACAGGGGAGCACCGGGGAGCTGTTTTTT.

The chain couples TRBV6-1 to TRBJ1-2; D might be TRBD1 (6 bases). Germline CDR1 MNHNS, CDR2 SASEGT. Trimming stripped 4 bases from V and 4 bases from J, with 16 bases between. The CDR3 has 15 residues. CDR3 amino acids: CASSGETGRPYGYTF. CDR3 bases: TGTGCCAGCAGTGGTGAGACAGGCCGCCCCTATGGCTACACCTTC.

This sequence joins TRBV5-1 and TRBJ2-7; possible D gene TRBD2, 7 bases. The V gene's germline CDR1 is SGHRS and CDR2 YFSETQ. CDR3 length: 15 residues. V was pared by 0 bases and J by 5 bases, with 15 bases between. CDR3 residues: CASSLAGRGADEQYF. Written as DNA, the CDR3 is TGCGCCAGCAGCTTGGCGGGCCGGGGGGCCGACGAGCAGTACTTC.

The V gene is TRBV2, the J gene TRBJ2-7; D possibly corresponds to TRBD2 (5 bases). The CDR3 extends over 15 amino acids. V lost 5 bases, J lost 0 bases, and 14 bases lay in between. CDR1 is SNHLY, CDR2 FYNNEI, per germline. In DNA, the CDR3 is TGTGCCAGCAGTAGGGCGGGCGCGAGCTCCTACGAGCAGTACTTC. It codes for CASSRAGASSYEQYF.

The V call is TRBV30, the J call TRBJ1-5; D call uncertain. V dropped 0 bases and J dropped 5 bases, with 11 bases sitting between them. Germline loops: CDR1 GTSNPN, CDR2 SVGIG (reference sequence). The CDR3 loop spans 14 amino acids. Written as DNA, the CDR3 is TGTGCCTGGAGTGTAGGAGGAGGTTATCAGCCCCAGCATTTT. Its translation: CAWSVGGGYQPQHF.

The chain couples TRBV30 to TRBJ1-5; possible D gene TRBD1, 5 bases. With 0 bases removed from V and 1 base from J, the gap between germline ends came to 13 bases. The CDR3 extends over 16 amino acids. Germline CDR1 is GTSNPN and CDR2 is SVGIG (reference sequence). The CDR3 bases are TGTGCCTGGAGTGTAAAGGGGTTGTTGAGCAATCAGCCCCAGCATTTT. It encodes CAWSVKGLLSNQPQHF.

The V call is TRBV6-1, the J call TRBJ2-7, with D unclear. The germline V gene has CDR1 MNHNS and CDR2 SASEGT. The CDR3 loop spans 14 amino acids. V was shortened by 10 bases and J by 0 bases, with 16 bases between the two germline ends. CDR3 bases: TGTGCCACTCACTTAGTGCAGGTCTCCTACGAGCAGTACTTC. This codes for CATHLVQVSYEQYF.

This clone was observed a handful of times. This chain uses TRBV28 with TRBJ1-2; D is ambiguous. CDR1 MDHEN and CDR2 SYDVKM come from the germline V gene. CDR3 size: 14 residues. Trimming removed 6 bases from V and 6 bases from J, with 17 bases in between. The CDR3 reads CASSAGFGVNGYTF. The CDR3, as DNA: TGTGCCAGCAGCGCCGGGTTCGGGGTAAATGGCTACACCTTC.

V is TRBV15 and J is TRBJ2-2; a possible D gene is TRBD2 (5 bases). From germline, CDR1 is LNHNV and CDR2 YYDKDF (reference sequence). This CDR3 has 14 residues. V was shortened by 1 base and J by 7 bases, with 10 bases between the two germline ends. This chain's CDR3 is CATSRALGSGELFF. The CDR3 nucleotides read TGTGCCACCAGCAGAGCCCTTGGGAGCGGGGAGCTGTTTTTT.

The V gene is TRBV28, the J gene TRBJ2-7, with D unresolved. Germline V gives CDR1 MDHEN, CDR2 SYDVKM. V dropped 10 bases and J dropped 0 bases, with 13 bases sitting between them. The CDR3 consists of 13 residues. CDR3 coding DNA: TGTGCCACCGTGGCGGCGGACTCCTACGAGCAGTACTTC. It codes for CATVAADSYEQYF.

This clone occurred once. The chain recombines TRBV14 with TRBJ2-1; possible D gene TRBD2, 6 bases. Trimming removed 3 bases from V and 2 bases from J, with 17 bases in between. Germline V gives CDR1 SGHDN, CDR2 FVKESK. The CDR3 has 17 residues. For the CDR3, the DNA is TGTGCCAGCAGCCAGGTCTTTGGGGGGATTGCCTACAATGAGCAGTTCTTC. It codes for CASSQVFGGIAYNEQFF.

The chain recombines TRBV4-1 with TRBJ1-5, with D maybe TRBD1 (6 bases). Germline assignment: CDR1 MGHRA and CDR2 YSYEKL. The CDR3 consists of 15 residues. Trimming removed 3 bases at V and 1 base at J, with 10 bases between. The DNA for the CDR3 is TGCGCCAGCAGCCAGAGACAGGCGAGCAATCAGCCCCAGCATTTT. Residues: CASSQRQASNQPQHF.

The chain couples TRBV5-1 to TRBJ2-1; TRBD2 matches at 7 bases. J was trimmed by 4 bases and V by 7 bases; bases with no gene match: 11. This CDR3 is built from 15 residues. Germline assignment: CDR1 SGHRS and CDR2 YFSETQ. In DNA, the CDR3 is TGCGCCAGCGGGGAGGGCCCGCCTTCTTACAATGAGCAGTTCTTC. Encoded protein: CASGEGPPSYNEQFF.

The rearrangement joins TRBV28 to TRBJ2-3; TRBD2 matches 9 bases. The CDR3 is 20 residues long. V shed 5 bases, J shed 0 bases, and the junction held 18 bases outside the gene matches. The germline gives CDR1 MDHEN, CDR2 SYDVKM. The DNA for the CDR3 is TGTGCCAGCAGTCCGGCCCCGGGAGCGGGGGGCCCCTTAAGCACAGATACGCAGTATTTT. The encoded protein is CASSPAPGAGGPLSTDTQYF. The whole variable domain, remainder taken from reference TRBV28 and TRBJ2-3, is DVKVTQSSRYLVKRTGEKVFLECVQDMDHENMFWYRQDPGLGLRLIYFSYDVKMKEKGDIPEGYSVSREKKERFSLILESASTNQTSMYLCASSPAPGAGGPLSTDTQYFGPGTRLTVL.

The CDR3 nucleotides read TGTGCCAGCAGCCCCGCGGGGAACACAGATACGCAGTATTTT. The encoded protein is CASSPAGNTDTQYF. The chain links TRBV7-3 to TRBJ2-3, with D maybe TRBD2 (6 bases). The CDR3 runs 14 residues. Germline lookup yields CDR1 SGHTA and CDR2 FQGTGA. Trimming cost V 5 bases and J 2 bases, with 11 bases left between them.

This chain joins TRBV19 and TRBJ1-5; D is possibly TRBD1 (6 bases). The V and J ends lost 4 bases and 2 bases respectively, with 12 bases between them. CDR1 LNHDA and CDR2 SQIVND come from the germline V gene (reference sequence). The CDR3 totals 15 residues. In nucleotides, the CDR3 is TGTGCCAGTAGTAAGAGACAGGACCGCAATCAGCCCCAGCATTTT. This codes for CASSKRQDRNQPQHF.

The chain carries TRBV5-4 and TRBJ2-5; 9 bases are shared with TRBD1. The V and J ends lost 2 bases and 1 base, in that order; junction bases with no gene match: 6. This CDR3 is built from 16 residues. Per germline, CDR1 SGHNT and CDR2 YYREEE (reference sequence). CDR3 bases: TGTGCCAGCAGCTTAGGGACAGGGCGAACCCAAGAGACCCAGTACTTC. Translated, it gives CASSLGTGRTQETQYF.

This clone occurred once. The chain combines TRBV27 with TRBJ2-7, with D possibly being TRBD1 (6 bases). From germline, CDR1 is MNHEY and CDR2 SMNVEV (reference sequence). V was cut by 5 bases and J by 4 bases, with 12 bases left in between. The CDR3 runs to 13 residues. The CDR3 spells CASSPDRSYEQYF. As DNA, the CDR3 is TGTGCCAGCAGTCCCGACAGGTCGTACGAGCAGTACTTC.